This T cell receptor (beta chain) was sequenced in a study of identical twins (dated by TCRdb to the mid-2010s). Some background on the complete study: The study deep-sequenced TCR alpha and beta repertoires from monozygotic twins, unrelated adults of various ages and cord blood to test whether fetal clonotypes persist. To rule out contamination, replicate twin experiments were performed at different times with different library preparation protocols. Study-wide findings and limitations: Invariant T cells such as MAIT and iNKT could partly confound zero-insertion analyses, although diverse VJ usage argued against such confounding for most clonotypes. In monozygotic twins, recombination models systematically underestimated out-of-frame TCR alpha sharing, but the models matched the sharing seen between unrelated individuals. Abundant cord blood beta clonotypes had fewer insertions, young adult naive repertoires showed a similar but weaker trend, and memory repertoires showed no such trend. In beta out-of-frame sequences, excess twin sharing was weaker, because having fewer shared sequences lowered the signal-to-noise ratio. Because the same donors could not be followed over many years, the conclusions relied on cross-sectional statistical analysis. Compared with coincidental sharing between unrelated individuals, an excess of low generation-probability sequences was observed among out-of-frame TCR alpha sequences shared between twins.

To prepare the library, 5' RACE was applied. The sample was run on an Illumina HiSeq 2000. A universal primer binding site was introduced by template switching, and a unique molecular identifier was present in the final cDNA, enabling accurate counting of TCR cDNA molecules. First-strand cDNA for TCR alpha and beta chains was synthesized from specific primers in the conserved constant-segment region. To control for contamination, every cDNA library was double barcoded, receiving both a SMART-Mk sample barcode and Illumina barcodes. TruSeq adapter sequences along with Illumina sample barcodes were introduced in two successive PCR steps. The Illumina HiSeq platform was used with custom primers to sequence TCR alpha and beta cDNA libraries. The source study handled its data this way. MiGEC processed the raw reads to extract unique molecular identifiers, while MiXCR was used to determine the CDR3 positions. For each individual, recombination models were inferred using an EM algorithm with the repgenHMM and IGoR tools. Shared clonotype analysis was performed with the tcR package in R, normalizing sharing by the product of cloneset sizes. To study raw recombination free of thymic and clonal selection effects, out-of-frame nonproductive sequences were analyzed. The public reads were run again by TCRdb, first through fastp at Q25 and then through MiXCR, and only productive beta chains were kept. Entries that share a CDR3 protein sequence are merged under the most common genes and DNA. TCRdb, rather than the study authors, made the V and J calls. This sample gives around 550,000 distinct CDR3 sequences in total; roughly 15% of them show up just once. 0.35% to 0.45% of the sample is held by the ten biggest clonotypes.

Comments on this clonotype: The antigen it recognizes is unknown. Base-call qualities are not available, and no considerably larger clone is one nucleotide away.

The germline V and J ends show losses of 6 bases and 6 bases respectively, and no gene match explains 4 bases of the junction. The CDR3, cysteine through phenylalanine, is 13 amino acids long. The retained sequence is limited to the CDR3, 39 bases, with the frame set at the first base. Every donor in the study was a healthy Caucasian. The twin cohort consisted of three pairs of female monozygotic twins, all aged roughly 18 to 30 years. Positive isolation kits from Invitrogen were used to isolate the CD4+ and CD8+ T cell populations. The sample was also reused in another study, on yellow fever vaccine responses in identical twins. As the second study states: The authors reported that the T cell response to vaccination in identical twins appeared partly convergent and partly personalized. The study precisely tracked vaccine-responding T cell clones in identical twins.

The chain uses TRBV12-3 or TRBV12-4 and TRBJ1-4; 7 central nucleotides agree with TRBD1. The receptor was isolated from a woman aged 18-29 years in good health. The sequenced sample consisted of CD4+ T cells sorted from blood. The CDR3 region reads CASSLTGYEKLFF. The bases are TGTGCCAGCAGCCTGACAGGGTATGAAAAACTGTTTTTT.